Listed here are 30 T cell receptor beta chains from one sample, sequenced in a study of cytomegalovirus exposure and HLA in healthy donors. PCR primers comprised 60 Vbeta and 13 Jbeta primers. Only in-frame clones appear in the TCRdb table, and some are missing; sequencing was by immunoSEQ multiplex PCR. Of 130,000 or so clones detected, 60% to 85% appear once; the ten largest clones hold approximately 3.6%. The sample taken for sequencing was PBMCs. The receptors derive from a man aged 30 to 39 in good health and CMV-seronegative.

The V and J genes are TRBV19 and TRBJ2-1; tentatively, D is TRBD2 (5 bases). CDR1 and CDR2 from the germline V gene are LNHDA and SQIVND (reference sequence). This CDR3 region has 15 residues. V lost 3 bases to trimming and J lost 6 bases, with 15 bases between them. CDR3 loop: CASSMIVGVLNEQFF. CDR3 bases: TGTGCCAGTAGTATGATAGTCGGGGTTCTCAATGAGCAGTTCTTC. Combining the CDR3 with reference TRBV19 and TRBJ2-1 gives the whole variable domain DGGITQSPKYLFRKEGQNVTLSCEQNLNHDAMYWYRQDPGQGLRLIYYSQIVNDFQKGDIAEGYSVSREKKESFPLTVTSAQKNPTAFYLCASSMIVGVLNEQFFGPGTRLTVL.

This clone was seen only once. The J gene is TRBJ1-4, the V gene TRBV5-1, with D perhaps matching TRBD1 (5 bases). The V and J ends lost 1 base and 8 bases respectively, with 15 bases between them. CDR1 is SGHRS and CDR2 is YFSETQ in the germline V gene. The CDR3 runs 15 residues. This CDR3 is CASSLNSRVVEKLFF. The CDR3, as DNA: TGCGCCAGCAGCTTGAATTCCAGGGTAGTCGAAAAACTGTTTTTT.

The sample holds a few counts of this clone. CDR3: CASSPQPVSYGYTF. CDR3 coding DNA: TGTGCCAGTAGTCCCCAACCAGTCTCCTATGGCTACACCTTC. The rearrangement links TRBV19 to TRBJ1-2; D ambiguous. This CDR3 is 14 amino acids long. V lost 5 bases and J lost 4, with 14 bases in between. Germline V gives CDR1 LNHDA, CDR2 SQIVND (reference sequence).

This clone has just one count. The chain combines TRBV7-6 with TRBJ1-4; D remains ambiguous. V lost 2 bases and J 2 bases, leaving 9 bases between the germline ends. This CDR3 region has 15 residues. Germline values: CDR1 SGHVS, CDR2 FNYEAQ. The DNA of the CDR3 is TGTGCCAGCAGCTTATATGAGGGCACTAATGAAAAACTGTTTTTT. Its protein is CASSLYEGTNEKLFF.

This sequence joins TRBV7-9 and TRBJ1-6; D is ambiguous. CDR1 and CDR2 (germline): SEHNR, FQNEAQ (reference sequence). The CDR3 runs to 15 residues. Between the trimmed V and J ends, which lost 0 bases and 9 bases, there was a span of 12 bases. DNA for the CDR3: TGTGCCAGCAGCTTAGCAAGCAGGAATTCTTCACCCCTCCACTTT. Translating it yields CASSLASRNSSPLHF.

This clone was found once. The rearrangement uses TRBV30 and TRBJ1-2; TRBD1 is a possible D gene (6 bases). There are 14 residues in the CDR3. From germline, CDR1 is GTSNPN and CDR2 SVGIG (reference sequence). The germline V and J ends were trimmed by 0 bases and 7 bases, with 15 bases remaining between them. As DNA, the CDR3 is TGTGCCTGGAGTGTACGTGGGGGCGCCGGTGGCTACACCTTC. Translated, it gives CAWSVRGGAGGYTF. Looking up the rest from reference TRBV30 and TRBJ1-2 gives the full variable domain: SQTIHQWPATLVQPVGSPLSLECTVEGTSNPNLYWYRQAAGRGLQLLFYSVGIGQISSEVPQNLSASRPQDRQFILSSKKLLLSDSGFYLCAWSVRGGAGGYTFGSGTRLTVV.

The chain links TRBV7-2 to TRBJ1-6; 9 bases are shared with TRBD1. The V gene end was trimmed by 5 bases and the J gene end by 5 bases; junction bases not matched to a gene: 4. This CDR3 spans 15 amino acids. CDR1 SGHTA and CDR2 FQGNSA come from the germline V gene. CDR3 in DNA: TGTGCCAGCAGCCTAAGACAGGGGGATAATTCACCCCTCCACTTT. This sequence encodes CASSLRQGDNSPLHF.

The chain links TRBV27 to TRBJ2-3; 15 bases map to TRBD2. J was trimmed by 4 bases and V by 0 bases; bases with no gene match: 5. Germline assignment: CDR1 MNHEY and CDR2 SMNVEV (reference sequence). The CDR3 loop spans 18 amino acids. This CDR3 is CASSLSGTSGRQADTQYF. CDR3 nucleotide sequence: TGTGCCAGCAGTTTATCGGGGACTAGCGGGAGGCAAGCAGATACGCAGTATTTT.

This chain uses TRBV10-3 with TRBJ2-5, with TRBD1 as a possible D gene (6 bases). V lost 7 bases to trimming and J lost 2 bases, with 11 bases between them. The CDR3 covers 13 residues. Germline loops: CDR1 ENHRY, CDR2 SYGVKD. The CDR3 sequence: CAITDREQETQYF. The CDR3 nucleotides are TGTGCCATCACGGACAGAGAGCAAGAGACCCAGTACTTC.

CDR3 DNA sequence: TGTGCCTGGAGTGGCAGGGGACATGAGCAGTTCTTC. It is translated as CAWSGRGHEQFF. This rearrangement joins TRBV30 to TRBJ2-1; D possibly corresponds to TRBD1 (6 bases). The germline V gene has CDR1 GTSNPN and CDR2 SVGIG (reference sequence). Deletions cut 1 base from V and 8 bases from J, with 9 bases between. The CDR3 totals 12 residues. Combining the CDR3 with reference TRBV30 and TRBJ2-1 gives the whole variable domain SQTIHQWPATLVQPVGSPLSLECTVEGTSNPNLYWYRQAAGRGLQLLFYSVGIGQISSEVPQNLSASRPQDRQFILSSKKLLLSDSGFYLCAWSGRGHEQFFGPGTRLTVL.

This rearrangement joins TRBV7-2 to TRBJ2-3; 11 bases map to TRBD2. CDR1 and CDR2 from the germline V gene are SGHTA and FQGNSA. The ends lost 3 bases at V and 6 bases at J; junction bases unmatched: 2. The CDR3 is 14 amino acids. CDR3 in DNA: TGTGCCAGCAGCTTTACTAGCGGGGGTGATACGCAGTATTTT. This codes for CASSFTSGGDTQYF.

The chain uses TRBV9 and TRBJ2-7; no definite D call. Trimming shortened V by 2 bases and J by 2 bases, and 14 bases separated the two germline ends. The CDR3 is made up of 15 amino acids. Germline V CDR1 and CDR2: SGDLS, YYNGEE. The CDR3 sequence: CASSVGAEPTYEQYF. CDR3 in DNA: TGTGCCAGCAGCGTCGGCGCGGAACCAACCTACGAGCAGTACTTC.

This clone was observed once. The chain is built from TRBV7-9 and TRBJ1-1; 9 nucleotides match TRBD1. Germline V lookup: CDR1 SEHNR, CDR2 FQNEAQ (reference sequence). This CDR3 has 13 residues. V shed 5 bases, J shed 7 bases, and the junction held 5 bases outside the gene matches. CDR3 amino acids: CASSGRTGDEAFF. CDR3 in DNA: TGTGCCAGCAGCGGGCGGACAGGGGATGAAGCTTTCTTT.

V usage is TRBV7-6 and J usage is TRBJ2-7; TRBD2 aligns across 10 bases. This CDR3 spans 15 amino acids. Germline values: CDR1 SGHVS, CDR2 FNYEAQ. Losses at the gene ends were 4 bases for V and 7 bases for J; bases not matched to a gene: 10. Here the CDR3 reads CASSSKRGGLDEQYF. In DNA, the CDR3 is TGTGCCAGCAGCTCAAAGCGGGGGGGCCTGGATGAGCAGTACTTC.

In this sample, this clone turned up a few times. As DNA, the CDR3 is TGTGCCAGCAGAGCACAGGGCTATGGCACTGAAGCTTTCTTT. It is translated as CASRAQGYGTEAFF. The chain recombines TRBV25-1 with TRBJ1-1, with D perhaps matching TRBD1 (6 bases). The CDR3 totals 14 residues. Germline V lookup: CDR1 MGHDK, CDR2 SYGVNS. V lost 6 bases, J lost 4 bases, and 15 bases lay in between. Together with reference TRBV25-1 and TRBJ1-1, the CDR3 gives the full variable domain: EADIYQTPRYLVIGTGKKITLECSQTMGHDKMYWYQQDPGMELHLIHYSYGVNSTEKGDLSSESTVSRIRTEHFPLTLESARPSHTSQYLCASRAQGYGTEAFFGQGTRLTVV.

V and J are TRBV29-1 and TRBJ2-7, with D possibly matching TRBD1 (6 bases). V shed 2 bases and J shed 2 bases, with 13 bases lying between them. Germline-derived CDR1 and CDR2 are SQVTM and ANQGSEA. CDR3 size: 14 residues. CDR3 residues: CSVEPTGIPYEQYF. Written as DNA, the CDR3 is TGCAGCGTTGAACCTACAGGGATACCCTACGAGCAGTACTTC.

V gene TRBV18 combines with J gene TRBJ2-7; no clear D. Germline V gene data show CDR1 as KGHSH and CDR2 as LQKENI. Trimming took 2 bases from V and 2 from J, leaving 7 bases between them. The CDR3 runs to 13 residues. CDR3 residues: CASSPVPTYEQYF. In nucleotides, the CDR3 is TGTGCCAGCTCACCAGTTCCCACCTACGAGCAGTACTTC. The whole variable domain, remainder taken from reference TRBV18 and TRBJ2-7, is NAGVMQNPRHLVRRRGQEARLRCSPMKGHSHVYWYRQLPEEGLKFMVYLQKENIIDESGMPKERFSAEFPKEGPSILRIQQVVRGDSAAYFCASSPVPTYEQYFGPGTRLTVT.

This clone was detected once. CDR3 bases: TGTGCCTCCTCTTTAATGTCCTATGGCTACACCTTC. Its translation: CASSLMSYGYTF. The chain recombines TRBV30 with TRBJ1-2, with D hard to call. This CDR3 is built from 12 residues. V was cut by 7 bases and J by 4 bases, with 13 bases left in between. Germline V gene data show CDR1 as GTSNPN and CDR2 as SVGIG (reference sequence).

The chain joins TRBV6-5 to TRBJ1-1; D may be TRBD1 (6 bases). Germline values: CDR1 MNHEY, CDR2 SVGAGI. V was trimmed by 6 bases and J by 8 bases, leaving 10 bases between them. The CDR3 consists of 11 residues. The DNA for the CDR3 is TGTGCCAGCAGAGGGGGTAAGGAAGCTTTCTTT. Amino acid sequence: CASRGGKEAFF.

The V and J genes are TRBV7-2 and TRBJ1-1, with 9 bases aligning to TRBD1. J was trimmed by 5 bases and V by 4 bases; bases with no gene match: 8. The germline gives CDR1 SGHTA, CDR2 FQGNSA. CDR3 length: 15 amino acids. This CDR3 is CASSSLMTGGTEAFF. CDR3 nucleotide sequence: TGTGCCAGCAGCTCACTTATGACAGGGGGAACTGAAGCTTTCTTT.

This chain links TRBV7-9 with TRBJ2-1, with a possible D match to TRBD1 (6 bases). Trimming removed 5 bases at V and 3 bases at J, with 14 bases between. This CDR3 comprises 15 residues. Per germline, CDR1 SEHNR and CDR2 FQNEAQ (reference sequence). The CDR3 region has the DNA TGTGCCAGCAGCACACGGGACATCCTCTACAATGAGCAGTTCTTC. Translation: CASSTRDILYNEQFF.

The chain couples TRBV20-1 to TRBJ1-1; D unclear. From germline, CDR1 is DFQATT and CDR2 SNEGSKA (reference sequence). The CDR3 covers 10 residues. DNA of the CDR3: TGCGCCAGGTCGAACACTGAAGCTTTCTTT. It yields the protein CARSNTEAFF.

This sequence joins TRBV28 and TRBJ2-5, with 13 nucleotides matching TRBD2. The CDR3 is 19 residues long. The J segment lost 5 bases and the V segment lost 3 bases, leaving 15 bases of the junction unmatched. Germline V CDR1 and CDR2: MDHEN, SYDVKM. The CDR3 region is CASSLKGLGLAGWGETQYF. Here the CDR3 DNA reads TGTGCCAGCAGTTTGAAGGGGCTGGGACTAGCGGGATGGGGGGAGACCCAGTACTTC. Full variable domain (remainder filled in from reference TRBV28 and TRBJ2-5): DVKVTQSSRYLVKRTGEKVFLECVQDMDHENMFWYRQDPGLGLRLIYFSYDVKMKEKGDIPEGYSVSREKKERFSLILESASTNQTSMYLCASSLKGLGLAGWGETQYFGPGTRLLVL.

J is TRBJ2-7 and V is TRBV7-9, with D possibly being TRBD1 (5 bases). This CDR3 region has 13 residues. V lost 2 bases, J lost 4 bases, and 9 bases lay in between. In germline, CDR1 is SEHNR, CDR2 FQNEAQ (reference sequence). CDR3 sequence (DNA): TGTGCCAGCAGCTTAACTCAGGGTTACGAGCAGTACTTC. It encodes CASSLTQGYEQYF.

The chain combines TRBV5-1 with TRBJ2-7; TRBD2 aligns across 10 bases. This CDR3 is built from 15 residues. The V segment lost 4 bases and the J segment 0 bases; nucleotides outside the gene matches: 4. The germline gives CDR1 SGHRS, CDR2 YFSETQ. This CDR3 reads CASSPGLAFSYEQYF. CDR3 DNA: TGCGCCAGCAGCCCGGGACTAGCGTTCTCCTACGAGCAGTACTTC.

The chain combines TRBV30 with TRBJ2-7; possibly TRBD1 for D (5 bases). V was cut by 0 bases and J by 3 bases, with 9 bases left in between. The CDR3 consists of 13 residues. Germline CDR1 and CDR2: GTSNPN and SVGIG (reference sequence). This CDR3 reads CAWSVNRGYEQYF. The CDR3 bases are TGTGCCTGGAGTGTTAATAGGGGCTACGAGCAGTACTTC. Filled out from reference TRBV30 and TRBJ2-7, the complete variable domain reads SQTIHQWPATLVQPVGSPLSLECTVEGTSNPNLYWYRQAAGRGLQLLFYSVGIGQISSEVPQNLSASRPQDRQFILSSKKLLLSDSGFYLCAWSVNRGYEQYFGPGTRLTVT.

The chain couples TRBV7-9 to TRBJ2-2, with 8 bases fitting TRBD2. The CDR3 loop spans 18 amino acids. After removal of 3 bases from V and 3 bases from J, the junction contained 12 bases not matched to a gene. Germline-derived CDR1 and CDR2 are SEHNR and FQNEAQ (reference sequence). The CDR3 DNA is TGTGCCAGCAGCTTTCGGCCGTCCGGGAGGGCCTACACCGGGGAGCTGTTTTTT. It translates to CASSFRPSGRAYTGELFF.

The DNA of the CDR3 is TGTGCCAGCAGCTTGGGCGGGTCGAGTCAGCCCCAGCATTTT. Translating gives CASSLGGSSQPQHF. This sequence joins TRBV5-4 and TRBJ1-5; no definite D call. V was pared by 0 bases and J by 6 bases, with 10 bases between. The length of the CDR3 is 14 residues. CDR1 and CDR2 from the germline V gene are SGHNT and YYREEE (reference sequence). Filled out from reference TRBV5-4 and TRBJ1-5, the complete variable domain reads ETGVTQSPTHLIKTRGQQVTLRCSSQSGHNTVSWYQQALGQGPQFIFQYYREEENGRGNFPPRFSGLQFPNYSSELNVNALELDDSALYLCASSLGGSSQPQHFGDGTRLSIL.

V is TRBV11-2 and J is TRBJ2-1; no firm D call. Germline values: CDR1 SGHAT, CDR2 FQNNGV. This CDR3 has 14 amino acids. Deletions cut 6 bases from V and 3 bases from J, with 12 bases between. CDR3 nucleotides: TGTGCCAGCAGAAAATCATCTAGCTACAATGAGCAGTTCTTC. It encodes CASRKSSSYNEQFF.

The chain combines TRBV30 with TRBJ1-6, with D possibly matching TRBD1 (5 bases). Germline V gene lookup returns CDR1 GTSNPN and CDR2 SVGIG (reference sequence). Deletions cut 4 bases from V and 6 bases from J, with 13 bases between. The CDR3 spans 14 residues. The CDR3 reads CAWMRGGSNSPLHF. The CDR3 DNA reads as TGTGCCTGGATGCGGGGGGGGAGTAATTCACCCCTCCACTTT.